A single sample gave rise to the 23 T cell receptor beta chains below, sequenced in a study of cytomegalovirus exposure and HLA in healthy donors. The PCR used 60 Vbeta and 13 Jbeta primers. Profiling relied on immunoSEQ multiplex PCR, and the TCRdb table lists in-frame clones only, not all of them. The profile covers 100,000 to 150,000 clones, with 84% appearing a single time and less than 3.5% taken by the ten largest. The specimen was PBMCs. All receptors derive from a man in his forties or fifties in good health and CMV-seronegative.

This chain connects TRBV4-1 to TRBJ2-3, with D maybe TRBD2 (6 bases). The V gene lost 4 bases and the J gene lost 1 base, with 15 bases spanning the gap. This CDR3 has 16 amino acids. CDR1 and CDR2 (germline): MGHRA, YSYEKL. CDR3: CASSLTGGAGTDTQYF. In nucleotides, the CDR3 is TGCGCCAGCAGCCTGACCGGGGGAGCGGGCACAGATACGCAGTATTTT.

The J gene is TRBJ2-1, the V gene TRBV6-6; TRBD1 agrees at 7 bases. Germline values: CDR1 MNHNY, CDR2 SVGAGI (reference sequence). V was clipped by 10 bases and J by 4 bases; unmatched bases: 7. The CDR3 loop spans 13 amino acids. The CDR3 bases are TGTGCCACCTCTAGGGGGCCATACAATGAGCAGTTCTTC. Amino acid sequence: CATSRGPYNEQFF.

V is TRBV5-6 and J is TRBJ2-7; weak D call: TRBD1 (6 bases). This CDR3 is 11 amino acids long. The V gene's germline CDR1 is SGHDT and CDR2 YYEEEE. V was pared by 4 bases and J by 13 bases, with 15 bases between. The CDR3 nucleotides are TGTGCCAGCAGCGCTACAGGGCTTTCATACTTC. Its protein is CASSATGLSYF.

The chain is built from TRBV10-1 and TRBJ2-7; no definite D call. V shed 1 base and J shed 6 bases, with 10 bases lying between them. Germline V gene lookup returns CDR1 WNHNN and CDR2 SYGVQD (reference sequence). This CDR3 has 13 residues. The CDR3 region is CASSEWVSGEQYF. For the CDR3, the DNA is TGCGCCAGCAGTGAGTGGGTTTCGGGCGAGCAGTACTTC.

This chain links TRBV29-1 with TRBJ2-2; no definite D call. Germline-derived CDR1 and CDR2 are SQVTM and ANQGSEA. The CDR3 loop spans 14 amino acids. V gave up 5 bases and J gave up 5 bases, with 15 bases separating them. CDR3 loop: CSVSITTRTGELFF. CDR3 nucleotide sequence: TGCAGCGTTAGTATAACAACCAGAACCGGGGAGCTGTTTTTT.

The rearrangement uses TRBV2 and TRBJ1-1; D is unclear. V gave up 6 bases and J gave up 10 bases, with 12 bases separating them. The germline V gene has CDR1 SNHLY and CDR2 FYNNEI. The CDR3 length is 11 residues. As DNA, the CDR3 is TGTGCCAGCAGCCTAGGTGGTTTAGCTTTCTTT. Translating gives CASSLGGLAFF.

The chain combines TRBV10-3 with TRBJ1-2; D is uncertain. Germline assignment: CDR1 ENHRY and CDR2 SYGVKD. The CDR3 is made up of 13 amino acids. Deletions cut 4 bases from V and 3 bases from J, with 9 bases between. CDR3 region: CAISGPGDYGYTF. In DNA, the CDR3 is TGTGCCATCAGTGGTCCCGGGGACTATGGCTACACCTTC.

The V and J genes are TRBV29-1 and TRBJ2-5, with D maybe TRBD1 (5 bases). The CDR3 length is 15 residues. Trimming pared 0 bases from V and 5 bases from J, leaving 16 bases between. The V gene's germline CDR1 is SQVTM and CDR2 ANQGSEA. Here the CDR3 reads CSVEEPGHPRETQYF. As DNA, the CDR3 is TGCAGCGTTGAAGAACCCGGACATCCCAGGGAGACCCAGTACTTC.

The chain uses TRBV11-3 and TRBJ2-3; the match to TRBD1 covers 8 bases. Germline CDR1 is SGHNT and CDR2 is YENEEA. The V segment lost 5 bases and the J segment 3 bases; nucleotides outside the gene matches: 1. The CDR3 is made up of 13 amino acids. DNA for the CDR3: TGTGCCAGCAGCCGGACAGGGACAGATACGCAGTATTTT. This sequence encodes CASSRTGTDTQYF.

This clone was detected only a few times. V usage is TRBV15 and J usage is TRBJ2-7, with TRBD1 as a possible D gene (5 bases). Germline V gene lookup returns CDR1 LNHNV and CDR2 YYDKDF (reference sequence). The CDR3 loop spans 14 amino acids. Trimming removed 1 base from V and 7 bases from J, with 14 bases in between. The CDR3 region is CATSRALDRAEQYF. The CDR3 DNA reads TGTGCCACCAGCAGAGCTTTAGACAGAGCGGAGCAGTACTTC.

V is TRBV2 and J is TRBJ2-1, with a possible D match to TRBD1 (6 bases). Trimming took 8 bases from V and 9 from J, leaving 17 bases between them. CDR1 and CDR2 (germline): SNHLY, FYNNEI. The CDR3 spans 13 residues. The CDR3 protein is CASLAGVRGEQFF. The CDR3 nucleotides are TGTGCCAGCCTCGCAGGGGTTAGAGGTGAGCAGTTCTTC.

The chain is built from TRBV23-1 and TRBJ1-4; the D gene is possibly TRBD1 (5 bases). TRBV23-1 is labeled an ORF, and its function is uncertain. The CDR3 sequence is 16 residues long. V gave up 0 bases and J gave up 3 bases, with 11 bases separating them. CDR3 amino acids: CASSQSEGGANEKLFF. Written as DNA, the CDR3 is TGCGCCAGCAGTCAATCGGAGGGAGGGGCTAATGAAAAACTGTTTTTT.

This chain joins TRBV2 and TRBJ2-1, with TRBD1 matching over 9 bases. In germline, CDR1 is SNHLY, CDR2 FYNNEI. This CDR3 region has 15 residues. Losses at the gene ends were 8 bases for V and 7 bases for J; bases not matched to a gene: 12. The CDR3 region is CASRGTGPILNEQFF. CDR3 nucleotides: TGTGCCAGCCGAGGGACAGGGCCAATATTGAATGAGCAGTTCTTC.

V is TRBV6-1 and J is TRBJ1-1; D is uncertain. Trimming shortened V by 8 bases and J by 4 bases, and 17 bases separated the two germline ends. Germline values: CDR1 MNHNS, CDR2 SASEGT. There are 14 residues in the CDR3. The CDR3 here is CASGPRWVGTEAFF. CDR3 DNA: TGTGCCAGCGGCCCTAGGTGGGTAGGCACTGAAGCTTTCTTT.

The chain has TRBV4-1 and TRBJ1-1; D perhaps matches TRBD1 (5 bases). The CDR3 is made up of 14 amino acids. Trimming left V 5 bases short and J 4 bases short, with 14 bases between. The germline V gene has CDR1 MGHRA and CDR2 YSYEKL. CDR3 in DNA: TGCGCCAGCAGCGGAGACCGGGGGTCCACTGAAGCTTTCTTT. It specifies CASSGDRGSTEAFF.

Note on this clone: At one of its ends the junction is not consistent with the germline gene, which may arise from a read error. The chain joins TRBV7-7 to TRBJ2-3, with a possible D match to TRBD2 (5 bases). The CDR3 spans 15 residues. Germline CDR1 and CDR2: SSHAT and FNYEAQ (reference sequence). The CDR3 region is CASSMDLISTDTQYF. The CDR3 DNA sequence: TGTGCTAGCAGCATGGACTTAATTAGCACAGATACGCAGTATTTT.

V is TRBV19 and J is TRBJ1-3; no clear D. Germline CDR1 LNHDA, CDR2 SQIVND (reference sequence). CDR3 length: 16 residues. Trimming stripped 6 bases from V and 0 bases from J, with 15 bases between. The CDR3 DNA follows: TGTGCCAGTAGGCAACCGGGCGGGAGCTCTGGAAACACCATATATTTT. This encodes CASRQPGGSSGNTIYF. Full variable domain (rest looked up from reference TRBV19 and TRBJ1-3): DGGITQSPKYLFRKEGQNVTLSCEQNLNHDAMYWYRQDPGQGLRLIYYSQIVNDFQKGDIAEGYSVSREKKESFPLTVTSAQKNPTAFYLCASRQPGGSSGNTIYFGEGSWLTVV.

The chain recombines TRBV6-5 with TRBJ1-1; D possibly corresponds to TRBD1 (5 bases). The germline V gene has CDR1 MNHEY and CDR2 SVGAGI. V was cut by 6 bases and J by 4 bases, with 15 bases left in between. The CDR3 is 14 amino acids. The CDR3 DNA reads as TGTGCCAGCAGAACCCCGGGGGGGTCCACTGAAGCTTTCTTT. Its translation: CASRTPGGSTEAFF.

The gene calls are TRBV27 and TRBJ2-3; 12 bases agree with TRBD2. After removal of 5 bases from V and 2 bases from J, the junction contained 5 bases not matched to a gene. The germline V gene has CDR1 MNHEY and CDR2 SMNVEV (reference sequence). The CDR3 has 16 residues. The CDR3 DNA reads TGTGCCAGCAGTACAACTAGCGGGGGGTACACAGATACGCAGTATTTT. Translating gives CASSTTSGGYTDTQYF.

The chain employs TRBV14 and TRBJ1-1; 7 bases are a match to TRBD1. The V and J ends lost 6 bases and 3 bases, in that order; junction bases with no gene match: 7. CDR3 length equals 14 residues. Germline values: CDR1 SGHDN, CDR2 FVKESK. CDR3 region: CASRRTGSHTEAFF. In DNA, the CDR3 is TGTGCCAGCAGACGGACAGGTAGTCACACTGAAGCTTTCTTT.

V gene TRBV11-2 combines with J gene TRBJ2-3; 8 nucleotides match TRBD2. CDR1 and CDR2 from the germline V gene are SGHAT and FQNNGV. The CDR3 is 17 amino acids. The V segment lost 5 bases and the J segment 5 bases; nucleotides outside the gene matches: 15. The CDR3 DNA follows: TGTGCCAGCAGCCCTGGCGAAGAGCGGGGGTTGGTAGATACGCAGTATTTT. Its translation is CASSPGEERGLVDTQYF.

This clone was observed a few times. Written as DNA, the CDR3 is TGTGCCAGCAGCTTAGAGACAGGGAGGTCCTACGAGCAGTACTTC. Translation: CASSLETGRSYEQYF. The gene calls are TRBV7-6 and TRBJ2-7; possibly TRBD1 for D (7 bases). The CDR3 length is 15 residues. V lost 1 base and J 1 base, leaving 11 bases between the germline ends. Germline assignment: CDR1 SGHVS and CDR2 FNYEAQ.

This clone was picked up a small number of times. This chain connects TRBV5-1 to TRBJ2-5; D uncertain. With 1 base removed from V and 0 bases from J, the gap between germline ends came to 10 bases. The CDR3 length is 15 residues. Per germline, CDR1 SGHRS and CDR2 YFSETQ. This CDR3 reads CASSLQLPNQETQYF. For the CDR3, the DNA is TGCGCCAGCAGCTTGCAACTCCCTAACCAAGAGACCCAGTACTTC.